This record concerns one T cell receptor (beta chain) sequence. Germline V gene sequence: CDR1 MNHEY, CDR2 SMNVEV (reference sequence). Trimming left V 3 bases short and J 6 bases short, with 9 bases between. This CDR3 is built from 12 residues. This entry comes from a study of blood T cell repertoires in COVID-19. Whole-study context: Sources were T cells, B-cell-depleted T cells, or PBMCs; the material itself was cDNA or gDNA.

Authors' data handling: Estimation of nucleated cell counts was performed using reference gene primer amplification. The assay was immunoSEQ multiplex PCR, and TCRdb's table has in-frame clones only and misses some. Clonal size and the V and J genes are those of that table, whereas D and trimming came from the DNA. The sample lists roughly 100,000 clones, over 75% occurring once. The sequence was collected from a human donor in a cohort sampled during active COVID-19. Sequencing was performed on peripheral blood. The chain couples TRBV27 to TRBJ2-7; D is ambiguous. The CDR3 reads CASSFLSGEQYF. The CDR3 DNA reads as TGTGCCAGCAGTTTCCTGTCCGGCGAGCAGTACTTC.